Listed below are T cell receptor beta chains from one sample, sequenced in a study of T cells in Graves' hyperthyroidism and ophthalmopathy. TCRdb re-analysed the multiplex PCR reads in MiXCR, keeping a single row per CDR3 protein. The data contain some 200,000 distinct CDR3 sequences, about a sixth of them seen just once; the ten biggest clones take up under 65%. Sequences were obtained from blood. Source of these receptors: a man aged 50-59 years with Graves' hyperthyroidism. The CDR3 runs from the conserved cysteine through the conserved F or W. A D gene is named only where the DNA matches it firmly. Expanded clones get a size class; other rows say once, few or many, or leave the size out.

CDR3: CASSFNAPTDSPLHF
DNA: TGTGCCAGCAGCTTTAACGCCCCAACGGATTCACCCCTCCACTTT
length: 15
size: few
J: TRBJ1-6
V: TRBV7-2
D: -

CDR3: CSVAPGGEQYF
DNA: TGCAGCGTTGCCCCGGGAGGCGAGCAGTACTTC
length: 11
size: many
J: TRBJ2-7
V: TRBV29-1
D: TRBD2

CDR3: CAISESRGRTDTQYF
DNA: TGTGCCATCAGTGAGTCCAGGGGGAGGACAGATACGCAGTATTTT
length: 15
size: -
J: TRBJ2-3
V: TRBV10-3
D: -

CDR3: CASSKGQGWETQYF
DNA: TGTGCCAGTAGTAAAGGACAGGGGTGGGAGACCCAGTACTTC
length: 14
size: few
J: TRBJ2-5
V: TRBV19
D: TRBD1

CDR3: CASSLSLAGEPHEQFF
DNA: TGTGCCAGCAGCTTATCACTAGCGGGAGAACCCCATGAGCAGTTCTTC
length: 16
size: many
J: TRBJ2-1
V: TRBV7-9
D: TRBD2

CDR3: CASSWDGYGYTF
DNA: TGTGCCAGCAGCTGGGACGGCTATGGCTACACCTTC
length: 12
size: many
J: TRBJ1-2
V: TRBV7-8
D: -

CDR3: CASSRSLGGLGEQFF
DNA: TGTGCCAGCAGCCGAAGTTTAGGGGGGTTGGGTGAGCAGTTCTTC
length: 15
size: -
J: TRBJ2-1
V: TRBV7-6
D: -

CDR3: CASTMTTDSNQPQHF
DNA: TGTGCCAGCACTATGACAACCGATAGCAATCAGCCCCAGCATTTT
length: 15
size: -
J: TRBJ1-5
V: TRBV27
D: -

CDR3: CASSSDPDYLRNSPLHF
DNA: TGTGCCAGCAGTTCTGACCCCGACTACCTTAGGAATTCACCCCTCCACTTT
length: 17
size: few
J: TRBJ1-6
V: TRBV6-5
D: -

CDR3: CASRERESSYEQYF
DNA: TGTGCCAGCAGAGAGCGGGAGAGCTCCTACGAGCAGTACTTC
length: 14
size: -
J: TRBJ2-7
V: TRBV2
D: TRBD2

CDR3: CASSLAGGPGEQFF
DNA: TGTGCCAGCAGTTTAGCGGGAGGGCCAGGTGAGCAGTTCTTC
length: 14
size: many
J: TRBJ2-1
V: TRBV6-2/TRBV6-3
D: TRBD2

CDR3: CASSIVGQGNTGELLF
DNA: -
length: 16
size: once
J: TRBJ2-2
V: TRBV19
D: -

CDR3: CSALAVQETQYF
DNA: TGCAGTGCGCTAGCGGTCCAAGAGACCCAGTACTTC
length: 12
size: -
J: TRBJ2-5
V: TRBV20-1
D: TRBD2

CDR3: CASSLDRGNYGYTF
DNA: TGTGCCAGCAGCTTAGATCGGGGGAACTATGGCTACACCTTC
length: 14
size: many
J: TRBJ1-2
V: TRBV13
D: -

CDR3: CASSLGPSGRETQYF
DNA: TGCGCCAGCAGCTTAGGGCCATCTGGGCGAGAGACCCAGTACTTC
length: 15
size: -
J: TRBJ2-5
V: TRBV5-1
D: -

CDR3: CSATLAGGGGNEQFF
DNA: TGCAGTGCTACCCTAGCGGGGGGTGGGGGCAATGAGCAGTTCTTC
length: 15
size: -
J: TRBJ2-1
V: TRBV20-1
D: TRBD2

CDR3: CASSIQGGKPQHF
DNA: TGTGCCAGTAGTATTCAAGGGGGAAAGCCCCAGCATTTT
length: 13
size: -
J: TRBJ1-5
V: TRBV19
D: -

CDR3: CASSPRGAARTDTQYF
DNA: TGTGCCAGCAGCCCTCGCGGCGCCGCCCGCACAGATACGCAGTATTTT
length: 16
size: -
J: TRBJ2-3
V: TRBV14
D: -

CDR3: CASSLFGTSGTDTQYF
DNA: TGTGCCAGCAGCTTATTTGGGACTAGCGGCACAGATACGCAGTATTTT
length: 16
size: few
J: TRBJ2-3
V: TRBV7-3
D: TRBD2

CDR3: CASQQYTLGEQYF
DNA: TGTGCTAGCCAACAGTATACTTTGGGCGAGCAGTACTTC
length: 13
size: -
J: TRBJ2-7
V: TRBV12-5
D: -

CDR3: CASSLGPGPSGEELVNEQFF
DNA: TGTGCCAGCAGCTTGGGGCCCGGGCCTAGCGGAGAAGAATTGGTCAATGAGCAGTTCTTC
length: 20
size: many
J: TRBJ2-1
V: TRBV7-3
D: TRBD2

CDR3: CASSARIRLSSSGANVLTF
DNA: TGTGCCAGCTCAGCCCGTATCCGGTTATCTTCCTCTGGGGCCAACGTCCTGACTTTC
length: 19
size: many
J: TRBJ2-6
V: TRBV18
D: -